One and the same sample provided the 16 T cell receptor beta chains below, sequenced in a study of cytomegalovirus exposure and HLA in healthy donors (dated by TCRdb to about 2017). Receptor libraries were prepared by the immunoSEQ multiplex PCR assay. The multiplex PCR relied on a mix of 60 forward primers for TCR Vbeta segments and 13 reverse primers for TCR Jbeta segments. TCRdb re-hosts the immuneACCESS table, in-frame sequences only. Its copies lack some clones; in the studies checked, an unresolved V gene accounts for under half of them, and the cause for the rest is not known. This sample has 100,000 to 150,000 clones in its table, and around three quarters of those were observed once. 1.5% to 2.5% of the sample is taken by the ten largest. Specimen: PBMCs. The receptors were sampled from a man aged 18 to 29 in good health and CMV-seronegative.

V usage is TRBV7-2 and J usage is TRBJ1-1, with TRBD1 matching 8 bases. V lost 4 bases, J lost 3 bases, and 7 bases stayed unmatched. CDR3 length equals 15 residues. Germline assignment: CDR1 SGHTA and CDR2 FQGNSA. CDR3 sequence reads: CASSSDRVEDTEAFF. The DNA for the CDR3 is TGTGCCAGCAGCTCGGACAGGGTAGAGGACACTGAAGCTTTCTTT.

This clone showed up just a few times. CDR3 sequence reads: CASSLAPQETQYF. The CDR3 bases are TGTGCCAGCAGCTTGGCCCCCCAAGAGACCCAGTACTTC. The chain joins TRBV7-7 to TRBJ2-5; no reliable D call. Looked up from germline, CDR1 is SSHAT and CDR2 is FNYEAQ (reference sequence). The CDR3 runs to 13 residues. Trimming removed 3 bases at V and 1 base at J, with 6 bases between.

The DNA of the CDR3 is TGTGCCAGCTCACGCGACACTGAAGCTTTCTTT. Amino acids: CASSRDTEAFF. The chain couples TRBV18 to TRBJ1-1; D is unresolved. The CDR3 has 11 residues. Germline loops: CDR1 KGHSH, CDR2 LQKENI. Trimming left V 4 bases short and J 3 bases short, with 3 bases between.

The chain couples TRBV11-3 to TRBJ2-1; the match to TRBD2 covers 9 bases. J gave up 6 bases and V 1 base, and 7 bases lay outside the gene matches. Germline CDR1 and CDR2: SGHNT and YENEEA. The length of the CDR3 is 16 residues. DNA of the CDR3: TGTGCCAGCAGCTTAGGAGGGACTAGCACCCGCAATGAGCAGTTCTTC. This gives the protein CASSLGGTSTRNEQFF.

This chain links TRBV19 with TRBJ1-1; no firm D call. The ends were cut back, 6 bases at V and 10 bases at J, with 12 bases in the middle. Germline assignment: CDR1 LNHDA and CDR2 SQIVND (reference sequence). The CDR3 is made up of 11 amino acids. This CDR3 reads CASRTPGGAFF. CDR3 DNA: TGTGCCAGTAGGACGCCAGGTGGAGCTTTCTTT.

V and J are TRBV7-2 and TRBJ1-1; 7 bases match TRBD1. The trim removed 6 bases at V and 2 bases at J, leaving 6 bases unmatched. The CDR3 consists of 14 residues. The germline gives CDR1 SGHTA, CDR2 FQGNSA. CDR3 loop: CASRSTGANTEAFF. For the CDR3, the DNA is TGTGCCAGCAGGTCTACAGGGGCTAACACTGAAGCTTTCTTT.

On this clone itself: The sample carries other DNA sequences with the same CDR3. This sequence joins TRBV2 and TRBJ2-7, with TRBD2 identical over 13 bases. Trimming cost V 9 bases and J 5 bases; bases outside gene matches: 7. This CDR3 has 14 residues. Germline V gene lookup returns CDR1 SNHLY and CDR2 FYNNEI. CDR3 DNA sequence: TGTGCCAGAAACCGACTAGCGGGGGGAAACGAGCAGTACTTC. Translation gives CARNRLAGGNEQYF.

This clone was detected once. This chain connects TRBV6-5 to TRBJ1-1; 12 nucleotides line up with TRBD1. V was clipped by 6 bases and J by 5 bases; unmatched bases: 4. The CDR3 is made up of 14 amino acids. Looked up from germline, CDR1 is MNHEY and CDR2 is SVGAGI. CDR3 protein: CASRGQGARTEAFF. Here the CDR3 DNA reads TGTGCCAGCAGGGGACAGGGGGCGCGGACTGAAGCTTTCTTT.

The CDR3 sequence is CASSLQGVNGYTF. CDR3 DNA sequence: TGCGCCAGCAGCTTGCAGGGTGTGAATGGCTACACCTTC. The V call is TRBV5-1, the J call TRBJ1-2; perhaps TRBD1 as D (5 bases). V was trimmed by 1 base and J by 6 bases, leaving 10 bases between them. Germline-derived CDR1 and CDR2 are SGHRS and YFSETQ. The CDR3 runs to 13 residues.

The chain is built from TRBV5-1 and TRBJ2-3; 8 bases map to TRBD2. Germline loops: CDR1 SGHRS, CDR2 YFSETQ. V shed 9 bases, J shed 2 bases, and the junction held 8 bases outside the gene matches. CDR3 size: 14 residues. This chain's CDR3 is CATKAGAYTDTQYF. CDR3 nucleotide sequence: TGCGCCACCAAAGCGGGAGCTTACACAGATACGCAGTATTTT. Full variable domain (rest looked up from reference TRBV5-1 and TRBJ2-3): KAGVTQTPRYLIKTRGQQVTLSCSPISGHRSVSWYQQTPGQGLQFLFEYFSETQRNKGNFPGRFSGRQFSNSRSEMNVSTLELGDSALYLCATKAGAYTDTQYFGPGTRLTVL.

The chain couples TRBV10-3 to TRBJ1-1, with D possibly TRBD1 on 5 matching bases. The CDR3 totals 14 residues. Looked up from germline, CDR1 is ENHRY and CDR2 is SYGVKD. Trimming cost V 4 bases and J 7 bases, with 16 bases left between them. The CDR3 region is CAISGEIADSEAFF. Written as DNA, the CDR3 is TGTGCCATCAGTGGGGAAATCGCCGACAGTGAAGCTTTCTTT.

This clone has a single count. The chain uses TRBV18 and TRBJ2-1; TRBD1 matches 9 bases. Trimming removed 3 bases from V and 6 bases from J; junction bases left unmatched: 3. CDR1 KGHSH and CDR2 LQKENI come from the germline V gene. The CDR3 runs to 14 residues. The CDR3 loop is CASSPPGQGNEQFF. The DNA of the CDR3 is TGTGCCAGCTCACCCCCGGGACAGGGCAATGAGCAGTTCTTC.

The gene calls are TRBV15 and TRBJ2-3, with 10 positions matching TRBD2. The germline V gene has CDR1 LNHNV and CDR2 YYDKDF (reference sequence). The CDR3 is 18 amino acids. Trimming cost V 1 base and J 2 bases; bases outside gene matches: 9. The DNA of the CDR3 is TGTGCCACCAGCAGAGGCCAAGGTAGCGGGAGGCCCACAGATACGCAGTATTTT. This sequence encodes CATSRGQGSGRPTDTQYF.

With regard to this clone: The sample has other DNA sequences that encode this CDR3 too. V is TRBV6-5 and J is TRBJ1-6; 7 bases agree with TRBD1. CDR3 length equals 15 residues. Germline V lookup: CDR1 MNHEY, CDR2 SVGAGI. With 6 bases clipped from V and 0 bases from J, the junction kept 2 bases outside the gene matches. CDR3 DNA sequence: TGTGCCAGCAGGGACAGGAGCTCCTATAATTCACCCCTCCACTTT. This encodes CASRDRSSYNSPLHF.

V gene TRBV9 combines with J gene TRBJ2-5; 11 nucleotides match TRBD2. The V gene end was trimmed by 0 bases and the J gene end by 4 bases; junction bases not matched to a gene: 8. CDR1 is SGDLS, CDR2 YYNGEE, per germline. The CDR3 contains 17 residues. CDR3 DNA: TGTGCCAGCAGCGTAGGTAGTAGCGGGAGGGGGAGAGAGACCCAGTACTTC. Protein sequence: CASSVGSSGRGRETQYF.

This sequence joins TRBV7-2 and TRBJ2-5; D remains ambiguous. This CDR3 is built from 13 residues. The V end was cut by 1 base, the J end by 1 base, with 4 bases between. Per germline, CDR1 SGHTA and CDR2 FQGNSA. The CDR3 region is CASSLGAQETQYF. The CDR3 coding sequence is TGTGCCAGCAGCTTAGGAGCCCAAGAGACCCAGTACTTC.